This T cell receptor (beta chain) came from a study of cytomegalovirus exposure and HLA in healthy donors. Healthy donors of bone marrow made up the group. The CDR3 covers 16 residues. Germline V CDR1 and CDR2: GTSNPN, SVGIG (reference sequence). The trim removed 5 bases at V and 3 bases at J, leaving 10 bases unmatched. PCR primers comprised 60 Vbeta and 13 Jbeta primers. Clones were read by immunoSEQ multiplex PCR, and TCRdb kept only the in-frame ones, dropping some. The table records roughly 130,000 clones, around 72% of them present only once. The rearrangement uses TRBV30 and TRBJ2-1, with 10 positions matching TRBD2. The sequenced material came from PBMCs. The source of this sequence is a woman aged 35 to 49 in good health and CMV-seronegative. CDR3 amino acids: CAWLAGARHDYNEQFF. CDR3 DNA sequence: TGTGCCTGGCTAGCGGGAGCGAGGCACGACTACAATGAGCAGTTCTTC.